This TCR beta chain was recorded in a study of OX40 agonist ivuxolimab in advanced cancers. For the study at large: Dosing consisted of intravenous ivuxolimab at 0.01 to 10 mg/kg every 2 weeks. Enrolled patients in dose escalation had cancers that were hepatocellular carcinoma, melanoma, renal cell or head and neck cancer. The study, taken as a whole, reports: The study found that CD8+ T cells averaged more expanded clones than CD4+. Antigens targeted by the expanded peripheral T cells were not determined.

Assay used: immunoSEQ multiplex PCR; TCRdb lists only in-frame clones, some missing. The sample yields fewer than 100,000 clones, 87% seen once. This clone was observed a single time. Its antigen is not known. V was clipped by 2 bases and J by 7 bases, with 8 bases between them. This CDR3 is built from 13 residues. The germline V gene has CDR1 MGHRA and CDR2 YSYEKL. The TCR comes from an adult with an advanced solid tumor such as melanoma, head and neck, liver or kidney cancer. The material sequenced was CD4+ or CD8+ T cells sorted from blood, taken in a trial of the OX40 agonist ivuxolimab. The V gene is TRBV4-1, the J gene TRBJ2-2; D is unresolved. CDR3 region: CASSQLMSGELFF. Here the CDR3 DNA reads TGCGCCAGCAGCCAACTGATGAGCGGGGAGCTGTTTTTT.